A single sample is the source of the 17 T cell receptor beta chains below, sequenced in a study of blood T cell repertoires in COVID-19. Only in-frame clones appear in the TCRdb table, and some are missing; sequencing was by immunoSEQ multiplex PCR. The sample lists around 200,000 clones; about four fifths were seen once. The sequenced sample consisted of peripheral blood. All receptors derive from a human donor with acute or convalescent COVID-19. The donor label of this sample is uncertain.

CDR3 DNA: TGTGCCAGCAGCCCGACTAGTAGCTCAGATACGCAGTATTTT. This codes for CASSPTSSSDTQYF. This chain joins TRBV5-4 and TRBJ2-3; maybe TRBD2 (6 bases). This CDR3 spans 14 amino acids. Germline values: CDR1 SGHNT, CDR2 YYREEE (reference sequence). Trimming pared 4 bases from V and 4 bases from J, leaving 13 bases between.

The chain is built from TRBV25-1 and TRBJ1-4; D possibly corresponds to TRBD1 (5 bases). In germline, CDR1 is MGHDK, CDR2 SYGVNS. There are 14 residues in the CDR3. With 6 bases removed from V and 7 bases from J, the gap between germline ends came to 15 bases. The CDR3 DNA reads as TGTGCCAGCAGCCCCCGGGGGGGGTTTGAAAAACTGTTTTTT. It specifies CASSPRGGFEKLFF.

The chain recombines TRBV18 with TRBJ1-5, with 7 bases lining up with TRBD1. Per the germline V gene, CDR1 is KGHSH and CDR2 is LQKENI. The J segment lost 3 bases and the V segment lost 3 bases, leaving 8 bases of the junction unmatched. This CDR3 region has 16 residues. The CDR3 reads CASSPMTGTANQPQHF. The CDR3 DNA reads as TGTGCCAGCTCACCGATGACAGGGACGGCCAATCAGCCCCAGCATTTT.

The CDR3 DNA sequence: TGTGCCAGCAGCCCTGGGACAGCGAATGAAAAACTGTTTTTT. It is translated as CASSPGTANEKLFF. The V gene is TRBV3-1 (or the pseudogene TRBV3-2), the J gene TRBJ1-4; TRBD1 agrees at 7 bases. V lost 4 bases, J lost 5 bases, and 4 bases stayed unmatched. The germline CDR1 and CDR2 sequences are LGHDT and YNNKEL (reference sequence). The CDR3 has 14 residues.

V and J are TRBV13 and TRBJ1-1, with D possibly TRBD1 on 6 matching bases. The germline CDR1 and CDR2 sequences are PRHDT and FYEKMQ (reference sequence). Deletions cut 0 bases from V and 4 bases from J, with 21 bases between. CDR3 length: 18 residues. DNA for the CDR3: TGTGCCAGCAGCTTAGGCCCCATGACGACAGGCCTCCTCACTGAAGCTTTCTTT. Translating gives CASSLGPMTTGLLTEAFF.

This chain links TRBV19 with TRBJ1-1; a weak D match, TRBD1 (6 bases). V dropped 7 bases and J dropped 5 bases, with 17 bases sitting between them. Germline CDR1 reads LNHDA; CDR2 reads SQIVND (reference sequence). The CDR3 totals 14 residues. CDR3 DNA sequence: TGTGCCAGTATCCCTGCTCCAGGGGTGACTGAAGCTTTCTTT. This codes for CASIPAPGVTEAFF.

In its sample, this clone was seen a few times. The chain links TRBV6-5 to TRBJ2-7, with TRBD1 identical over 8 bases. Germline CDR1 is MNHEY and CDR2 is SVGAGI. The CDR3 is 14 residues long. Trimming cost V 5 bases and J 13 bases; bases outside gene matches: 16. The CDR3 DNA reads TGTGCCAGCAGTACCCCGGACAGGGCGAGGGGAATATACTTC. Protein: CASSTPDRARGIYF.

This chain joins TRBV19 and TRBJ1-5, with D possibly TRBD1 on 5 matching bases. This CDR3 spans 15 amino acids. Germline V lookup: CDR1 LNHDA, CDR2 SQIVND (reference sequence). Trimming pared 5 bases from V and 2 bases from J, leaving 13 bases between. The CDR3: CASSLPGGGNQPQHF. In nucleotides, the CDR3 is TGTGCCAGTAGTCTCCCGGGGGGTGGCAATCAGCCCCAGCATTTT.

The chain is built from TRBV30 and TRBJ1-3; D ambiguous. V gave up 6 bases and J gave up 0 bases, with 15 bases separating them. Per germline, CDR1 GTSNPN and CDR2 SVGIG (reference sequence). The CDR3 totals 15 residues. CDR3 coding DNA: TGTGCCTGCGAGGAAGAGGGCTACTCTGGAAACACCATATATTTT. Its translation: CACEEEGYSGNTIYF.

The V call is TRBV30, the J call TRBJ1-1; D gene ambiguous. V lost 0 bases, J lost 4 bases, and 15 bases lay in between. Germline CDR1 is GTSNPN and CDR2 is SVGIG (reference sequence). There are 15 residues in the CDR3. The CDR3: CAWSVVGGPTTEAFF. CDR3 sequence (DNA): TGTGCCTGGAGTGTCGTCGGAGGGCCAACCACTGAAGCTTTCTTT.

The rearrangement uses TRBV7-8 and TRBJ2-5; 7 bases map to TRBD2. J gave up 6 bases and V 1 base, and 5 bases lay outside the gene matches. The germline V gene encodes CDR1 SGHVS and CDR2 FQNEAQ. The CDR3 is 14 residues long. The CDR3 region is CASSLGAGRKTQYF. For the CDR3, the DNA is TGTGCCAGCAGCTTAGGAGCGGGACGAAAGACCCAGTACTTC.

The rearrangement joins TRBV30 to TRBJ1-1; D is perhaps TRBD1 (5 bases). Germline assignment: CDR1 GTSNPN and CDR2 SVGIG (reference sequence). Trimming stripped 1 base from V and 2 bases from J, with 11 bases between. CDR3 length: 14 residues. CDR3 residues: CAWSGGTANTEAFF. The CDR3 coding sequence is TGTGCCTGGAGTGGCGGGACTGCAAACACTGAAGCTTTCTTT.

The J gene is TRBJ2-3, the V gene TRBV18; D is uncertain. CDR3 length: 15 residues. V lost 0 bases to trimming and J lost 0 bases, with 7 bases between them. Germline V CDR1 and CDR2: KGHSH, LQKENI. CDR3 nucleotides: TGTGCCAGCTCACCACCGAGTACTAGCACAGATACGCAGTATTTT. It is translated as CASSPPSTSTDTQYF.

This clone appeared a single time. The gene calls are TRBV29-1 and TRBJ2-1; a weak D match, TRBD1 (6 bases). The germline gives CDR1 SQVTM, CDR2 ANQGSEA. V shed 6 bases and J shed 2 bases, with 14 bases lying between them. The CDR3 length is 14 residues. The CDR3 sequence is CSVVRQAAYNEQFF. DNA for the CDR3: TGCAGCGTCGTAAGACAGGCGGCCTACAATGAGCAGTTCTTC.

The V call is TRBV30, the J call TRBJ2-1, with 13 positions matching TRBD2. CDR3 length: 16 residues. V lost 3 bases, J lost 12 bases, and 14 bases stayed unmatched. Germline V gene lookup returns CDR1 GTSNPN and CDR2 SVGIG (reference sequence). Here the CDR3 reads CAWSVSGTSGNSGQFF. In DNA, the CDR3 is TGTGCCTGGAGCGTTTCCGGGACTAGCGGGAATAGTGGGCAGTTCTTC.

This clone was seen a few times. This sequence joins TRBV5-6 and TRBJ1-2; D not resolved. This CDR3 contains 13 residues. Trimming took 3 bases from V and 7 from J, leaving 13 bases between them. Germline V gene data show CDR1 as SGHDT and CDR2 as YYEEEE. The CDR3 DNA is TGTGCCAGCAGCTCCGGGTCCGATGGTGGCTACACCTTC. Translation: CASSSGSDGGYTF.

This rearrangement joins TRBV6-6 to TRBJ1-1; the D is unclear. V was clipped by 10 bases and J by 5 bases, with 17 bases between them. Germline lookup yields CDR1 MNHNY and CDR2 SVGAGI (reference sequence). The CDR3 spans 13 residues. The CDR3 nucleotides are TGTGCCACCCGGACTCTACAAGGGACTGAAGCTTTCTTT. Protein: CATRTLQGTEAFF.